This is a list of T cell receptor beta chains from one sample in a study of CD8 T cells in ankylosing spondylitis. TCRdb recomputed calls from the 5' RACE reads with MiXCR, one row per CDR3 protein. The sample consists of more than 650,000 distinct CDR3 sequences, about 11% of them appearing once. Sequencing input: blood, either unsorted or a sorted T cell fraction (not recorded which). The receptors shown here come from a male donor with ankylosing spondylitis. The CDR3 runs from the conserved cysteine through the conserved F or W. Each record gives: V gene, clone size, J gene, CDR3 protein. Clone size is stated in some rows and not others, as once, few, many or a class when expanded.

v_gene: TRBV4-2
abundance: NA
j_gene: TRBJ1-3
CDR3aa: CASSQDRAGPGNTIYF

v_gene: TRBV7-9
abundance: NA
j_gene: TRBJ2-3
CDR3aa: CASSLTGRKDTQYF

v_gene: TRBV18
abundance: NA
j_gene: TRBJ2-2
CDR3aa: CASSQLRDANRELFF

v_gene: TRBV2
abundance: NA
j_gene: TRBJ1-1
CDR3aa: CATRQEMNTEAFF

v_gene: TRBV12-3/TRBV12-4
abundance: few
j_gene: TRBJ2-3
CDR3aa: CASSRDLAGGTDTQYF

v_gene: TRBV20-1
abundance: NA
j_gene: TRBJ1-2
CDR3aa: CSARSIYRGNYGYTF

v_gene: TRBV20-1
abundance: NA
j_gene: TRBJ2-3
CDR3aa: CSASWAGGRTDTQYF

v_gene: TRBV5-1
abundance: NA
j_gene: TRBJ2-2
CDR3aa: CASSLGLAGATTGELFF

v_gene: TRBV6-4
abundance: many
j_gene: TRBJ1-2
CDR3aa: CASSVRYGDYGYTF

v_gene: TRBV20-1
abundance: NA
j_gene: TRBJ2-7
CDR3aa: CSAPGTGSYEQYF

v_gene: TRBV5-1
abundance: NA
j_gene: TRBJ2-3
CDR3aa: CASSPLAEYTDTQYF

v_gene: TRBV20-1
abundance: NA
j_gene: TRBJ1-1
CDR3aa: CSARDRVHTEAFF

v_gene: TRBV27
abundance: NA
j_gene: TRBJ2-2
CDR3aa: CASSPIGLASLTGELFF

v_gene: TRBV29-1
abundance: NA
j_gene: TRBJ2-3
CDR3aa: CSVAASGSLVPTDTQYF

v_gene: TRBV6-6
abundance: NA
j_gene: TRBJ1-1
CDR3aa: CATGQLNTEAFF

v_gene: TRBV5-1
abundance: NA
j_gene: TRBJ1-1
CDR3aa: CASSLAGEQGTEAFF

v_gene: TRBV20-1
abundance: many
j_gene: TRBJ1-6
CDR3aa: CSAPTTGGYNSPLHF

v_gene: TRBV29-1
abundance: few
j_gene: TRBJ1-4
CDR3aa: CSVGGGGGEKLFF

v_gene: TRBV20-1
abundance: few
j_gene: TRBJ2-1
CDR3aa: CSARNRQGKNEQFF

v_gene: TRBV4-2
abundance: few
j_gene: TRBJ2-7
CDR3aa: CASSQVSGRGGYEQYF

v_gene: TRBV20-1
abundance: few
j_gene: TRBJ1-1
CDR3aa: CSARGDSRNTEAFF

v_gene: TRBV6-2/TRBV6-3
abundance: NA
j_gene: TRBJ2-7
CDR3aa: CASSRGPGYEQYF

v_gene: TRBV6-2/TRBV6-3
abundance: NA
j_gene: TRBJ2-5
CDR3aa: CASSKGLTGQETQYF

v_gene: TRBV29-1
abundance: few
j_gene: TRBJ1-1
CDR3aa: CSVEDDGAAFF

v_gene: TRBV4-2
abundance: NA
j_gene: TRBJ1-1
CDR3aa: CASSQDFGSRNTEAFF

v_gene: TRBV4-3
abundance: many
j_gene: TRBJ2-2
CDR3aa: CASSLLTGTDNTGELFF

v_gene: TRBV7-2
abundance: few
j_gene: TRBJ2-2
CDR3aa: CASRKIKGNTGELFF

v_gene: TRBV6-1
abundance: NA
j_gene: TRBJ2-5
CDR3aa: CASSQDRVLETQYF

v_gene: TRBV4-3
abundance: NA
j_gene: TRBJ2-7
CDR3aa: CAISQKRPAGTGPYEQYF

v_gene: TRBV20-1
abundance: few
j_gene: TRBJ2-3
CDR3aa: CSARGGDRGIDTQYF

v_gene: TRBV5-1
abundance: many
j_gene: TRBJ1-1
CDR3aa: CASSSGTGAAEAFF

v_gene: TRBV18
abundance: NA
j_gene: TRBJ2-3
CDR3aa: CASSPAGRGGTDTQYF

v_gene: TRBV2
abundance: NA
j_gene: TRBJ1-6
CDR3aa: CASSWDFPSNNSPLHF

v_gene: TRBV10-3
abundance: few
j_gene: TRBJ2-3
CDR3aa: CAISRTSGGAFADTQYF

v_gene: TRBV3-1
abundance: NA
j_gene: TRBJ2-1
CDR3aa: CASSRGRLAGENEQFF

v_gene: TRBV12-3/TRBV12-4
abundance: few
j_gene: TRBJ1-6
CDR3aa: CASSLDWTGINSPLHF

v_gene: TRBV25-1
abundance: NA
j_gene: TRBJ2-3
CDR3aa: CASSEARGTDTQYF

v_gene: TRBV29-1
abundance: many
j_gene: TRBJ2-3
CDR3aa: CSVRTGWSTDTQYF

v_gene: TRBV18
abundance: NA
j_gene: TRBJ2-1
CDR3aa: CASSGQGSSYNEQFF

v_gene: TRBV28
abundance: NA
j_gene: TRBJ2-7
CDR3aa: CASTPGASYEQYF

v_gene: TRBV29-1
abundance: few
j_gene: TRBJ1-5
CDR3aa: CSVVDGSPQHF

v_gene: TRBV5-1
abundance: NA
j_gene: TRBJ2-2
CDR3aa: CASSPKTTGFGELFF

v_gene: TRBV29-1
abundance: many
j_gene: TRBJ1-1
CDR3aa: CSVGQGDTEAFF

v_gene: TRBV20-1
abundance: few
j_gene: TRBJ2-5
CDR3aa: CSARAGLAIETQYF

v_gene: TRBV21-1
abundance: NA
j_gene: TRBJ1-5
CDR3aa: CASSKRHGGLNQPQHF